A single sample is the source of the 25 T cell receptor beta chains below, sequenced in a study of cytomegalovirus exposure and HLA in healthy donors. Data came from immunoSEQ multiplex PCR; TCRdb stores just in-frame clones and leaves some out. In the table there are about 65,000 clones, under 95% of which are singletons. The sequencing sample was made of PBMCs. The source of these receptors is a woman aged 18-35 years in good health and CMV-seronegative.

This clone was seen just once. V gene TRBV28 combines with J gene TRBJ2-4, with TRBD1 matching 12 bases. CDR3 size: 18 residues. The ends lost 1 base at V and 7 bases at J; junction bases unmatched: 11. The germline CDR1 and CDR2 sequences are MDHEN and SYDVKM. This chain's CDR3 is CASSLSFGSGTGGNIQYF. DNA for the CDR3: TGTGCCAGCAGTTTATCCTTTGGATCCGGGACAGGGGGCAACATTCAGTACTTC.

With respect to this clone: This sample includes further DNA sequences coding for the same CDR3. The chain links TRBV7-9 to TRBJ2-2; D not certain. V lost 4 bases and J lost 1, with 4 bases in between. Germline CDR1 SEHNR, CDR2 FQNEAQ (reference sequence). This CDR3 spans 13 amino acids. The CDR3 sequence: CASSSRNTGELFF. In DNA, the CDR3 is TGTGCCAGCAGCTCTAGGAACACCGGGGAGCTGTTTTTT.

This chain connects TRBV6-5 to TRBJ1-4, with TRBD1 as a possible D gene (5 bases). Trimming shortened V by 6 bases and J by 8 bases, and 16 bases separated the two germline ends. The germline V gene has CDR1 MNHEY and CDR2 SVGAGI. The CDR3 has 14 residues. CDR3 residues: CASRPSREWEKLFF. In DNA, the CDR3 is TGTGCCAGCAGACCGTCCAGGGAATGGGAAAAACTGTTTTTT.

The CDR3 here is CASSKDAGGFYEQYF. The CDR3 nucleotides are TGTGCCAGCAGCAAAGACGCAGGGGGGTTCTACGAGCAGTACTTC. The chain joins TRBV9 to TRBJ2-7; D possibly corresponds to TRBD1 (7 bases). Trimming removed 4 bases from V and 3 bases from J, with 17 bases in between. This CDR3 spans 15 amino acids. CDR1 SGDLS and CDR2 YYNGEE come from the germline V gene.

CDR3 loop: CASSPQTGAGELFF. CDR3 nucleotides: TGTGCCAGCAGCCCCCAGACAGGGGCCGGGGAGCTGTTTTTT. The rearrangement links TRBV11-2 to TRBJ2-2, with 8 bases that match TRBD1. This CDR3 spans 14 amino acids. Germline values: CDR1 SGHAT, CDR2 FQNNGV. With V trimmed by 5 bases and J by 6 bases, 5 bases remained unmatched.

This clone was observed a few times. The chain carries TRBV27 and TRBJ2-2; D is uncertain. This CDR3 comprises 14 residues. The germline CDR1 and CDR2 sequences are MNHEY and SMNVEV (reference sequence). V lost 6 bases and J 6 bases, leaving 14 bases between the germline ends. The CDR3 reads CASRLTVRAGELFF. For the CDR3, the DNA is TGTGCCAGCAGACTCACTGTTCGTGCCGGGGAGCTGTTTTTT.

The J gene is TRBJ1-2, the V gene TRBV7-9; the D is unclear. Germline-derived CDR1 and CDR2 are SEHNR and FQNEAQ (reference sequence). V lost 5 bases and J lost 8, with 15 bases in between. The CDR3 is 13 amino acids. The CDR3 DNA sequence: TGTGCCAGCAGCGATGGACTGGTTAGAGGCTACACCTTC. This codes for CASSDGLVRGYTF.

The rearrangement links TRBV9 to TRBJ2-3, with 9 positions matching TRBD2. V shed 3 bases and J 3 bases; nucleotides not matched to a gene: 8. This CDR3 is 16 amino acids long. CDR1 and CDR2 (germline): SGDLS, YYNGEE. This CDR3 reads CASSAGTSYGTDTQYF. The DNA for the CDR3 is TGTGCCAGCAGCGCCGGGACTAGCTATGGGACAGATACGCAGTATTTT.

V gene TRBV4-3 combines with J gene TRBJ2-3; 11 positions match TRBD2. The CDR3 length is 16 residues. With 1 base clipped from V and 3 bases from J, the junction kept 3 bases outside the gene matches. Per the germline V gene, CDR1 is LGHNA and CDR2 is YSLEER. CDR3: CASSQGGTSGTDTQYF. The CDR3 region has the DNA TGCGCCAGCAGCCAAGGGGGGACTAGCGGAACAGATACGCAGTATTTT.

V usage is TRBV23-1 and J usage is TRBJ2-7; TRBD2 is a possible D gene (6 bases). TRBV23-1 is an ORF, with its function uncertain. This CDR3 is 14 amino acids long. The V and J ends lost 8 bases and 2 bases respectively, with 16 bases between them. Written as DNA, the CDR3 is TGCGCCAGCCCCCGGCGGGGAAGGCCCTACGAGCAGTACTTC. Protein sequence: CASPRRGRPYEQYF.

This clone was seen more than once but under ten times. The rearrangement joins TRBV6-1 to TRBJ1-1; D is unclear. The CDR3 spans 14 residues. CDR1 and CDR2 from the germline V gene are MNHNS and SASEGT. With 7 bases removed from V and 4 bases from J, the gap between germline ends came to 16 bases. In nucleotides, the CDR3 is TGTGCCAGCACCTTTATGAGGGAAGGCACTGAAGCTTTCTTT. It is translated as CASTFMREGTEAFF.

In DNA, the CDR3 is TGTGCCAGCTCTCGCGACAGGGTAGAGGAAAAACTGTTTTTT. This sequence encodes CASSRDRVEEKLFF. This sequence joins TRBV18 and TRBJ1-4; 7 bases are shared with TRBD1. The CDR3 sequence is 14 residues long. The germline V gene encodes CDR1 KGHSH and CDR2 LQKENI. The V and J ends lost 6 bases and 8 bases, in that order; junction bases with no gene match: 9.

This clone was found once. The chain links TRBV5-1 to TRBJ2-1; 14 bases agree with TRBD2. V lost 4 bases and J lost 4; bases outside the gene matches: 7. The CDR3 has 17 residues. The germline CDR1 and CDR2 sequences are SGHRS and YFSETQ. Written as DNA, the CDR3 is TGCGCCAGCAGCATGCCTCGGACTAGCGGGGGGTACAATGAGCAGTTCTTC. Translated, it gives CASSMPRTSGGYNEQFF.

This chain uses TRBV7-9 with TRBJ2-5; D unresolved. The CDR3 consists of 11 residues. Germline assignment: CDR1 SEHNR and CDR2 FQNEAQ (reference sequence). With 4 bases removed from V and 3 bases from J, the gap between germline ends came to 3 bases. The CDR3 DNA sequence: TGTGCCAGCAGCTCCGAAGAGACCCAGTACTTC. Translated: CASSSEETQYF.

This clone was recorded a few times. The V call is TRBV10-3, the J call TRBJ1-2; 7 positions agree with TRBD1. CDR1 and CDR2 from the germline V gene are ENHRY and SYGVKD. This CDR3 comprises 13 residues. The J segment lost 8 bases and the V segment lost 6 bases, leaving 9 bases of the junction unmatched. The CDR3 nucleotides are TGTGCCATCAGCCCGACAGGGAAGGAAGGCTACACCTTC. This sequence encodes CAISPTGKEGYTF.

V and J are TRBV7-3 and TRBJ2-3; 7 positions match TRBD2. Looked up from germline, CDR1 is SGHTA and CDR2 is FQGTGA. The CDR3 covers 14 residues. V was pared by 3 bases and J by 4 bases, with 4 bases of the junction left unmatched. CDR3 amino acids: CASSFEGRADTQYF. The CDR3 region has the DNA TGTGCCAGCAGCTTCGAGGGGAGGGCAGATACGCAGTATTTT.

The DNA for the CDR3 is TGTGCCAGCAGTGATGTAACAGGGGGTGGGCAGCCCCAGCATTTT. It specifies CASSDVTGGGQPQHF. This chain joins TRBV2 and TRBJ1-5, with 8 bases lining up with TRBD1. Germline loops: CDR1 SNHLY, CDR2 FYNNEI. The CDR3 runs to 15 residues. With V trimmed by 3 bases and J by 7 bases, 8 bases remained unmatched.

In DNA, the CDR3 is TGTGCCAGCAGTGGTCTTAGCGGGGGGGATAAGGATGAGCAGTTCTTC. It is translated as CASSGLSGGDKDEQFF. The chain has TRBV2 and TRBJ2-1; TRBD2 agrees at 11 bases. This CDR3 has 16 amino acids. The germline gives CDR1 SNHLY, CDR2 FYNNEI. Unmatched junction bases numbered 10, after V lost 4 bases and J lost 8 bases. The complete variable domain, with remaining parts taken from reference TRBV2 and TRBJ2-1, reads EPEVTQTPSHQVTQMGQEVILRCVPISNHLYFYWYRQILGQKVEFLVSFYNNEISEKSEIFDDQFSVERPDGSNFTLKIRSTKLEDSAMYFCASSGLSGGDKDEQFFGPGTRLTVL.

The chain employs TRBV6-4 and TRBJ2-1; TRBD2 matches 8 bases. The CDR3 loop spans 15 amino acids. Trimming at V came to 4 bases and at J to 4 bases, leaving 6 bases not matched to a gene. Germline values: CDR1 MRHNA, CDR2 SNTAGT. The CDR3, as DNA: TGTGCCAGCAGTGCCGGGTCGGGGGGGTACAATGAGCAGTTCTTC. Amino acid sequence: CASSAGSGGYNEQFF.

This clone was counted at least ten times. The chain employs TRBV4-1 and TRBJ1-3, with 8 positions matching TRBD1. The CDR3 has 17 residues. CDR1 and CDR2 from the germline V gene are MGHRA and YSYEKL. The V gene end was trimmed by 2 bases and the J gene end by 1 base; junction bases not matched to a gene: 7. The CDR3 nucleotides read TGCGCCAGCAGCCAACTGCCTGACAGGGGATCTGGAAACACCATATATTTT. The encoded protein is CASSQLPDRGSGNTIYF.

The CDR3 spells CSVGGTTNYGYTF. The DNA of the CDR3 is TGCAGCGTTGGAGGTACCACTAACTATGGCTACACCTTC. V and J are TRBV29-1 and TRBJ1-2; D not resolved. The CDR3 is 13 residues long. Per germline, CDR1 SQVTM and CDR2 ANQGSEA. Trimming took off 4 bases at V and 0 bases at J, with 9 bases between the two ends.

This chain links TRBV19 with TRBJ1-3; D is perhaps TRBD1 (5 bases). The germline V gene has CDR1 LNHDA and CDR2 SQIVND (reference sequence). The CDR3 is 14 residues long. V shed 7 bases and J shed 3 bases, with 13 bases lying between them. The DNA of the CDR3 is TGTGCCAGTATAGCCGGGGGTCTTGGAAACACCATATATTTT. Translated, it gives CASIAGGLGNTIYF.

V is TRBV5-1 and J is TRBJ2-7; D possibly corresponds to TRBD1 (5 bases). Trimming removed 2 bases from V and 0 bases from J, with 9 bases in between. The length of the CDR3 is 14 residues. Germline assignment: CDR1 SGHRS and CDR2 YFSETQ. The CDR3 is CASSFLTDSYEQYF. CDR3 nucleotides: TGCGCCAGCAGCTTCCTGACAGACTCCTACGAGCAGTACTTC. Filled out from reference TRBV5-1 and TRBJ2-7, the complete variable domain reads KAGVTQTPRYLIKTRGQQVTLSCSPISGHRSVSWYQQTPGQGLQFLFEYFSETQRNKGNFPGRFSGRQFSNSRSEMNVSTLELGDSALYLCASSFLTDSYEQYFGPGTRLTVT.

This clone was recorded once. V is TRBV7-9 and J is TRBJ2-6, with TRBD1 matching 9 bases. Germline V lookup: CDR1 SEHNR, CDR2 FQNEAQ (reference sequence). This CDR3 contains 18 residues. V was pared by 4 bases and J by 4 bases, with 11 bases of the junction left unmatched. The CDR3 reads CASSSSRDRVTGANVLTF. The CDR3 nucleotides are TGTGCCAGCAGCTCGTCCCGGGACAGGGTTACCGGGGCCAACGTCCTGACTTTC.

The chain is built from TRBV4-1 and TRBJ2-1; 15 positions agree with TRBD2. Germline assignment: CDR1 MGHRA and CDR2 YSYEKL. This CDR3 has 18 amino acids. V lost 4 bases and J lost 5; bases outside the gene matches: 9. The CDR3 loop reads CASSRLWTSGGANNEQFF. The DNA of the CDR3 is TGCGCCAGCAGCCGACTCTGGACTAGCGGGGGGGCCAACAATGAGCAGTTCTTC.